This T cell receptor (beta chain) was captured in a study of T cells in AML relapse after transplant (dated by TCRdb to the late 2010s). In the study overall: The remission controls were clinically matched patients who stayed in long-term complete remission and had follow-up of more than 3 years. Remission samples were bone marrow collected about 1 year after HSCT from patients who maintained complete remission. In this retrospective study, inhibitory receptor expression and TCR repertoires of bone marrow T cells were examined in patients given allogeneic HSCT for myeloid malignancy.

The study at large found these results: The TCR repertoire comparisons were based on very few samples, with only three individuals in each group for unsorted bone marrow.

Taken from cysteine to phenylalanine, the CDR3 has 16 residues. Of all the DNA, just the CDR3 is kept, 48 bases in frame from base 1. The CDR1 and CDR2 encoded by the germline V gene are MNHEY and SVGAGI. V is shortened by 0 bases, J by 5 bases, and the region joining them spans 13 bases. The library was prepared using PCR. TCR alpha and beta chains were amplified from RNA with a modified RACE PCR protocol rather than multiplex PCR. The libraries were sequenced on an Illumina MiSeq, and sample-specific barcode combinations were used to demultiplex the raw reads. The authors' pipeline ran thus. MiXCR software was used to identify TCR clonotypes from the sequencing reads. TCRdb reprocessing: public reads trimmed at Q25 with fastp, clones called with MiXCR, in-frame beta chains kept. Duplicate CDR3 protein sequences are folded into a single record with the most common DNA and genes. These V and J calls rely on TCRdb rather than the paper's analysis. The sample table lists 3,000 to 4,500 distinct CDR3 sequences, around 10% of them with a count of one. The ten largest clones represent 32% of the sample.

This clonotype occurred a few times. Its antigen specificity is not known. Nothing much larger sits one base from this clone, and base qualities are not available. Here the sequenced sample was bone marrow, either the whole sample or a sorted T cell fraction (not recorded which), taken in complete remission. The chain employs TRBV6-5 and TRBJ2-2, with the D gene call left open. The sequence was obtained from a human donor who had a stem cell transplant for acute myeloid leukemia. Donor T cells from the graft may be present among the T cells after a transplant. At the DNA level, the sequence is TGTGCCAGCAGTTACTCGAAGACGGAGAGGACCGGGGAGCTGTTTTTT. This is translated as CASSYSKTERTGELFF.